The 5 T cell receptor beta chains below were found in one sample sequenced in a study of shared clonotypes between healthy human individuals. Profiled with immunoSEQ multiplex PCR; TCRdb holds only in-frame clones, not every one. The sample lists about 580,000 clones, roughly 98% occurring once. Positive CCR7 selection of CD45RO-negative cells yielded the naive CD8 cells, and terminally differentiated effector memory CD45RA+ cells were excluded. Sequencing was performed on naive CD8+ T cells sorted from blood. The receptors were sampled from a man aged 25-45 years in good health.

J is TRBJ2-1 and V is TRBV4-2; TRBD1 is a possible D gene (5 bases). The V end was cut by 3 bases, the J end by 13 bases, with 25 bases between. Germline CDR1 is LGHNA and CDR2 is YNFKEQ. CDR3 length: 16 residues. The CDR3 loop reads CASSHSSGQGPLIQFF. In nucleotides, the CDR3 is TGTGCCAGCAGCCATTCATCTGGACAAGGGCCATTGATACAGTTCTTC.

The rearrangement joins TRBV5-1 to TRBJ1-2; 7 bases are shared with TRBD1. This CDR3 has 12 residues. With V trimmed by 4 bases and J by 5 bases, 2 bases remained unmatched. CDR1 SGHRS and CDR2 YFSETQ come from the germline V gene. This CDR3 is CASSPDRYGYTF. As DNA, the CDR3 is TGCGCCAGCAGCCCGGACAGGTATGGCTACACCTTC. Full variable domain (rest looked up from reference TRBV5-1 and TRBJ1-2): KAGVTQTPRYLIKTRGQQVTLSCSPISGHRSVSWYQQTPGQGLQFLFEYFSETQRNKGNFPGRFSGRQFSNSRSEMNVSTLELGDSALYLCASSPDRYGYTFGSGTRLTVV.

The chain links TRBV27 to TRBJ2-1, with TRBD2 matching 7 bases. The V gene end was trimmed by 6 bases and the J gene end by 7 bases; junction bases not matched to a gene: 9. The CDR3 covers 14 residues. Germline lookup yields CDR1 MNHEY and CDR2 SMNVEV (reference sequence). The CDR3 loop is CASRAGRSMNEQFF. The DNA for the CDR3 is TGTGCCAGCAGAGCGGGGAGAAGTATGAATGAGCAGTTCTTC.

This chain uses TRBV4-3 with TRBJ1-5; 7 bases match TRBD1. The CDR3 is 14 residues long. Germline CDR1 LGHNA, CDR2 YSLEER. With 4 bases clipped from V and 6 bases from J, the junction kept 6 bases outside the gene matches. The CDR3 DNA reads as TGCGCCAGCAGCCCGGACAGGTTTCGTCAGCCCCAGCATTTT. This sequence encodes CASSPDRFRQPQHF.

J is TRBJ2-5 and V is TRBV19, with 8 bases that match TRBD1. Germline loops: CDR1 LNHDA, CDR2 SQIVND (reference sequence). The CDR3 covers 14 residues. V shed 5 bases, J shed 5 bases, and the junction held 7 bases outside the gene matches. CDR3 sequence reads: CASSGQGASETQYF. CDR3 bases: TGTGCCAGTAGTGGGCAGGGGGCTTCGGAGACCCAGTACTTC.